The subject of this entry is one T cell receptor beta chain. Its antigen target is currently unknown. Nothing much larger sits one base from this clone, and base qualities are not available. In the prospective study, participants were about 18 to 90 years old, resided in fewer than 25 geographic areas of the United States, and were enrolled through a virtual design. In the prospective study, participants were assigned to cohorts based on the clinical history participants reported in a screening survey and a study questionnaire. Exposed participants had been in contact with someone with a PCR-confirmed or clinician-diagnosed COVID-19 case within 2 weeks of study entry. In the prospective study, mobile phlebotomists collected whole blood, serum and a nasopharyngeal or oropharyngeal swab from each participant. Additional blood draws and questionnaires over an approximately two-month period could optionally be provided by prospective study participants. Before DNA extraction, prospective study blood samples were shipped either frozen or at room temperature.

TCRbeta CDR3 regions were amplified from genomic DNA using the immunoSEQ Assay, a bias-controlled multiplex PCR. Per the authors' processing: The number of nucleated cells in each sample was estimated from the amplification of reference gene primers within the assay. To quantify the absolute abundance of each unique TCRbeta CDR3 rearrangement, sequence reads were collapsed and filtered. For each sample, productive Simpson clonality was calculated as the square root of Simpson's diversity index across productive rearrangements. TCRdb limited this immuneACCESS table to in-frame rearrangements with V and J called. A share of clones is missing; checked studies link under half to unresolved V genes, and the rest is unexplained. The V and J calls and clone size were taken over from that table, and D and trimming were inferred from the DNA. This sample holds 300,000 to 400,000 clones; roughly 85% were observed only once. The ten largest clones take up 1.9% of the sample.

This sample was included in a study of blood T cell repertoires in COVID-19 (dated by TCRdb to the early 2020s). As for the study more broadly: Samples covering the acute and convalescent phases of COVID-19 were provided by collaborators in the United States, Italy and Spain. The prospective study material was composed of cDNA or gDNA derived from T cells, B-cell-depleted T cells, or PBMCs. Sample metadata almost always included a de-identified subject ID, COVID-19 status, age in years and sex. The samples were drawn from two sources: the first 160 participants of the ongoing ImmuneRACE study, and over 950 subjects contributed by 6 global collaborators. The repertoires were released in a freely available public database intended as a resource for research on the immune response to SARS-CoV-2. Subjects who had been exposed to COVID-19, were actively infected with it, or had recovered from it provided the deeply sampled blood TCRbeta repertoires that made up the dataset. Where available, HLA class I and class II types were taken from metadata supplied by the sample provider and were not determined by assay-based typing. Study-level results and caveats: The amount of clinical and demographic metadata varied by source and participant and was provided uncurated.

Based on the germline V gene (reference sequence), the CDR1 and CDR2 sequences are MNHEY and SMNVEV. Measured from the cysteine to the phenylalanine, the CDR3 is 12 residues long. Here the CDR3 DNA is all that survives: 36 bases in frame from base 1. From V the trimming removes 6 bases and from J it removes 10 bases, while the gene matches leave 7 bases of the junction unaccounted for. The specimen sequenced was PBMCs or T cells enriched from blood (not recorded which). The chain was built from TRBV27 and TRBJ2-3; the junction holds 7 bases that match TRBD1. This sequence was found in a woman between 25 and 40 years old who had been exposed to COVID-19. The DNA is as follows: TGTGCCAGCAGCCCCGACAGGGAACCGCAGTATTTT. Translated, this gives CASSPDREPQYF.